This T cell receptor beta chain is drawn from a study of T cells after posttransplantation cyclophosphamide. Overall study findings and caveats: Skin or GI-infiltrating T cells shared few TRB sequences with blood. Donor CD8+ memory clones often dominated recipient blood repertoires at later times.

This CDR3 has 13 residues. V lost 5 bases to trimming and J lost 2 bases, with 10 bases between them. Germline V gene data show CDR1 as KGHSH and CDR2 as LQKENI. Using immunoSEQ multiplex PCR, the repertoire was profiled, and TCRdb retains in-frame clones only, with some absent. Recorded here are roughly 3,000 clones, none singletons. This clone was observed at least ten times. Its antigen is currently unknown. Treatment was busulfan-fludarabine conditioning, a marrow graft, and cyclophosphamide on days +3 and +4. The specimen was PBMCs, collected after allogeneic stem cell transplant with posttransplant cyclophosphamide. The chain combines TRBV18 with TRBJ2-7; a possible D gene is TRBD2 (5 bases). This clonotype was obtained from a female patient in her 60s who received an allogeneic stem cell transplant from a related donor and was CMV-positive. Some T cells may possibly be graft donor cells. The CDR3 DNA is TGTGCCAGCTCAACCGGGGAAACCTACGAGCAGTACTTC. This translates into CASSTGETYEQYF.